A single sample is the source of the 14 T cell receptor beta chains below, sequenced in a study of OX40 agonist ivuxolimab in advanced cancers. Clones were read by immunoSEQ multiplex PCR, and TCRdb kept only the in-frame ones, dropping some. The data show around 64,000 clones, around 86% seen once. The sequenced sample was CD4+ or CD8+ T cells sorted from blood, obtained in a trial of the OX40 agonist ivuxolimab. These receptors were taken from an adult with an advanced solid tumor such as melanoma, head and neck, liver or kidney cancer.

V and J are TRBV6-5 and TRBJ1-5; TRBD1 matches at 10 bases. Germline assignment: CDR1 MNHEY and CDR2 SVGAGI. V lost 2 bases, J lost 5 bases, and 6 bases stayed unmatched. This CDR3 spans 16 amino acids. The CDR3 DNA sequence: TGTGCCAGCAGTTACGGAACCGGGACAGGGGATCAGCCCCAGCATTTT. This encodes CASSYGTGTGDQPQHF.

The gene calls are TRBV4-1 and TRBJ1-6; D possibly corresponds to TRBD1 (5 bases). This CDR3 is built from 16 residues. The germline CDR1 and CDR2 sequences are MGHRA and YSYEKL. Trimming removed 2 bases from V and 7 bases from J, with 15 bases in between. In DNA, the CDR3 is TGCGCCAGCAGCCAACCCAGAAAAGGGGCGAATTCACCCCTCCACTTT. Translation: CASSQPRKGANSPLHF.

This sequence joins TRBV5-1 and TRBJ1-1, with D unresolved. Germline V gene data show CDR1 as SGHRS and CDR2 as YFSETQ. Trimming took 0 bases from V and 0 from J, leaving 3 bases between them. The CDR3 spans 13 residues. Written as DNA, the CDR3 is TGCGCCAGCAGCTTGGAGGTGAACACTGAAGCTTTCTTT. Translating it yields CASSLEVNTEAFF.

The V gene is TRBV30, the J gene TRBJ1-4, with TRBD1 matching 11 bases. The germline V gene has CDR1 GTSNPN and CDR2 SVGIG (reference sequence). This CDR3 is built from 17 residues. V dropped 0 bases and J dropped 4; count of bases not matched to a gene: 7. The CDR3 sequence is CAWSVPRDRGDNEKLFF. DNA for the CDR3: TGTGCCTGGAGTGTACCTCGGGACAGGGGGGATAATGAAAAACTGTTTTTT.

CDR3 protein: CAWSVLSETQYF. Here the CDR3 DNA reads TGTGCCTGGAGTGTTCTCTCGGAGACCCAGTACTTC. The chain carries TRBV30 and TRBJ2-5; no clear D gene. V lost 0 bases and J 5 bases, leaving 7 bases between the germline ends. This CDR3 contains 12 residues. CDR1 is GTSNPN and CDR2 is SVGIG in the germline V gene (reference sequence).

This clone was observed once. The CDR3 is CASSIKGTPGGADTQYF. The DNA of the CDR3 is TGTGCCAGTAGTATTAAGGGCACCCCCGGGGGAGCAGATACGCAGTATTTT. The J gene is TRBJ2-3, the V gene TRBV19; tentative D call: TRBD2 (6 bases). This CDR3 is 17 amino acids long. Trimming stripped 3 bases from V and 4 bases from J, with 20 bases between. Looked up from germline, CDR1 is LNHDA and CDR2 is SQIVND (reference sequence).

This chain uses TRBV28 with TRBJ2-1; weak D call: TRBD1 (6 bases). V lost 8 bases, J lost 8 bases, and 19 bases lay in between. CDR1 MDHEN and CDR2 SYDVKM come from the germline V gene. The CDR3 contains 14 residues. The DNA of the CDR3 is TGTGCCAGCCGCGGGCCCGGACAGTTCGATGAGCAGTTCTTC. It is translated as CASRGPGQFDEQFF.

V usage is TRBV28 and J usage is TRBJ1-5; D perhaps matches TRBD1 (6 bases). CDR3 length: 16 amino acids. The V end lost 6 bases, the J end lost 1 base, and 16 bases lay between the germline ends. The germline CDR1 and CDR2 sequences are MDHEN and SYDVKM. CDR3 loop: CASSPGGRDSNQPQHF. In nucleotides, the CDR3 is TGTGCCAGCAGCCCTGGGGGCCGGGACAGCAATCAGCCCCAGCATTTT.

The V gene is TRBV7-9, the J gene TRBJ2-1; 15 bases match TRBD2. V shed 6 bases, J shed 6 bases, and the junction held 12 bases outside the gene matches. This CDR3 has 18 residues. CDR1 and CDR2 (germline): SEHNR, FQNEAQ (reference sequence). The CDR3 here is CASSVGTSGRIQPNEQFF. The CDR3 DNA reads TGTGCCAGCAGTGTCGGGACTAGCGGGAGGATACAGCCCAATGAGCAGTTCTTC.

V is TRBV30 and J is TRBJ2-6; unclear D gene. This CDR3 is built from 14 residues. Per the germline V gene, CDR1 is GTSNPN and CDR2 is SVGIG (reference sequence). V lost 2 bases, J lost 0 bases, and 5 bases lay in between. As DNA, the CDR3 is TGTGCCTGGAGTCCTGCCTCTGGGGCCAACGTCCTGACTTTC. It specifies CAWSPASGANVLTF.

The chain joins TRBV25-1 to TRBJ1-1; possibly TRBD1 for D (6 bases). Germline CDR1 and CDR2: MGHDK and SYGVNS. V lost 5 bases to trimming and J lost 5 bases, with 15 bases between them. The length of the CDR3 is 14 residues. In nucleotides, the CDR3 is TGTGCCAGCAGTCCACAGGGAACTTCAACTGAAGCTTTCTTT. Encoded protein: CASSPQGTSTEAFF.

This rearrangement joins TRBV18 to TRBJ1-1; TRBD1 might be the D (6 bases). The V end lost 4 bases, the J end lost 1 base, and 7 bases lay between the germline ends. CDR1 and CDR2 from the germline V gene are KGHSH and LQKENI. This CDR3 comprises 13 residues. The CDR3 here is CASSQGGNTEAFF. Here the CDR3 DNA reads TGTGCCAGCTCACAGGGGGGGAACACTGAAGCTTTCTTT.

The table lists this clone with a count of one. This chain joins TRBV18 and TRBJ2-2; no clear D. The CDR3 covers 14 residues. The V end lost 5 bases, the J end lost 1 base, and 8 bases lay between the germline ends. The germline V gene has CDR1 KGHSH and CDR2 LQKENI. The CDR3 sequence: CASSGQWNTGELFF. CDR3 in DNA: TGTGCCAGCTCAGGCCAGTGGAACACCGGGGAGCTGTTTTTT. The full variable domain, in which reference TRBV18 and TRBJ2-2 provide the parts outside the CDR3, is NAGVMQNPRHLVRRRGQEARLRCSPMKGHSHVYWYRQLPEEGLKFMVYLQKENIIDESGMPKERFSAEFPKEGPSILRIQQVVRGDSAAYFCASSGQWNTGELFFGEGSRLTVL.

The chain uses TRBV5-1 and TRBJ1-4, with D maybe TRBD1 (6 bases). The CDR3 extends over 15 amino acids. CDR1 is SGHRS, CDR2 YFSETQ, per germline. Trimming left V 4 bases short and J 1 base short, with 11 bases between. CDR3 loop: CASSGRGGTNEKLFF. For the CDR3, the DNA is TGCGCCAGCAGCGGTCGAGGGGGAACTAATGAAAAACTGTTTTTT.